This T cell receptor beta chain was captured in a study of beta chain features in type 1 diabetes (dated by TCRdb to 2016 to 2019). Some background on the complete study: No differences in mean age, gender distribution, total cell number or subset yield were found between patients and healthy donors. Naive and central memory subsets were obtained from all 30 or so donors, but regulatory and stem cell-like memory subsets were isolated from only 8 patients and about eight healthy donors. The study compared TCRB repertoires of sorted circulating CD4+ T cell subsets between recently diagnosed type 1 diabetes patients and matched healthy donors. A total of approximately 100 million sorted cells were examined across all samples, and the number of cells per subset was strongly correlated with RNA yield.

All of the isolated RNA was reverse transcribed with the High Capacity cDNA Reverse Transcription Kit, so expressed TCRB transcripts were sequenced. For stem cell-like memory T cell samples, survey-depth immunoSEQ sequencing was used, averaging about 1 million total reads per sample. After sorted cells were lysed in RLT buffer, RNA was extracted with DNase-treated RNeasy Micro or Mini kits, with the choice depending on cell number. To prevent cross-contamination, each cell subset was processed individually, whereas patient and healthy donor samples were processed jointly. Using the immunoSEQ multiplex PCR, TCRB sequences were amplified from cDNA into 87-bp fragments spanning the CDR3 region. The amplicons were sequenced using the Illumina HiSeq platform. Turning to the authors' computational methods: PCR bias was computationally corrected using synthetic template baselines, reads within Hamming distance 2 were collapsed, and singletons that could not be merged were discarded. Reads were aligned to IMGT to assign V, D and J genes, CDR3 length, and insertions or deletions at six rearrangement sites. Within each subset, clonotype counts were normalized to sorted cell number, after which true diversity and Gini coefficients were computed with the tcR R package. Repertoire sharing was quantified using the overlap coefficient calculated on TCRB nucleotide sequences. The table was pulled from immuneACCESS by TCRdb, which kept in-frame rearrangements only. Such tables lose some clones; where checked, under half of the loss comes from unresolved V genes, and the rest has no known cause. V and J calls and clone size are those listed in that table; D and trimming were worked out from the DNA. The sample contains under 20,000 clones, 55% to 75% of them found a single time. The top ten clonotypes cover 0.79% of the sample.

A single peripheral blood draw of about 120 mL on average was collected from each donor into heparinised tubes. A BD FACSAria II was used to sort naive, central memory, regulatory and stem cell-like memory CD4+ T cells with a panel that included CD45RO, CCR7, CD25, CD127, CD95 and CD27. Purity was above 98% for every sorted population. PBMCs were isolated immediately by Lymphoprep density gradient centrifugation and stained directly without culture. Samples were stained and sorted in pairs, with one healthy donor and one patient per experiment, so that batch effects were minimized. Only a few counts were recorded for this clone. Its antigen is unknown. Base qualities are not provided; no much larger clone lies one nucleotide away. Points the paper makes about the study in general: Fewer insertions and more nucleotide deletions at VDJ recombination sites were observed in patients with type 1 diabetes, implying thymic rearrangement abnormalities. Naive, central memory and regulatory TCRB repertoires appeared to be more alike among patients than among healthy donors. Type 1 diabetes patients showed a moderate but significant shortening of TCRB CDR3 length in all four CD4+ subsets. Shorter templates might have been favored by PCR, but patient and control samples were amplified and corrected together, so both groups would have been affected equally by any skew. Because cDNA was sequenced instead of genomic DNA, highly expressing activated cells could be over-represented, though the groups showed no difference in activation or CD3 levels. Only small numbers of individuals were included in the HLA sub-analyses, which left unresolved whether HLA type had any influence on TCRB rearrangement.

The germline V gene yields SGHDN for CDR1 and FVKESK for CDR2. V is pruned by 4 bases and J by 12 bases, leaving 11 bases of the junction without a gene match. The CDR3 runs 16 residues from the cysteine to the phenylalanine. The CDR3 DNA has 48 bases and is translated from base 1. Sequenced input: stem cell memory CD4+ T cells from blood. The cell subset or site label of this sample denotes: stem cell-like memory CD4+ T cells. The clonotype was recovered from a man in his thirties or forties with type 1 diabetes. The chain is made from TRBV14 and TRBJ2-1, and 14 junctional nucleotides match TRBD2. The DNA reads TGTGCCAGCAGCCGGACTAGCGGGGGGTCTAATAGAGGGCAGTTCTTC. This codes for CASSRTSGGSNRGQFF.